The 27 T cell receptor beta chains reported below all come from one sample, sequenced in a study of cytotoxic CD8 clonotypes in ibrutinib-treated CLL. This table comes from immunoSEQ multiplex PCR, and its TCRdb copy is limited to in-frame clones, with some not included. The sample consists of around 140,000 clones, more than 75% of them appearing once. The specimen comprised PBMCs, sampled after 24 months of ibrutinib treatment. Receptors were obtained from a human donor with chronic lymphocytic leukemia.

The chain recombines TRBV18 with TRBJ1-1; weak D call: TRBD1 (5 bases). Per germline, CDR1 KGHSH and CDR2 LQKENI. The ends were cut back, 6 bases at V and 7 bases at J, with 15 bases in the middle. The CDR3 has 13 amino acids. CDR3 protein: CASSPPGDHEAFF. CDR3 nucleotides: TGTGCCAGCTCTCCTCCGGGGGACCATGAAGCTTTCTTT.

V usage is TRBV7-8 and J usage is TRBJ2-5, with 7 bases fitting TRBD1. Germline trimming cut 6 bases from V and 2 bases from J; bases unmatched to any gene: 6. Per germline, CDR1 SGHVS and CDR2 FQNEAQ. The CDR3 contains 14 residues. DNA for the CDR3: TGTGCCAGCAGTAGGGGGCGGACGCAAGAGACCCAGTACTTC. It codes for CASSRGRTQETQYF.

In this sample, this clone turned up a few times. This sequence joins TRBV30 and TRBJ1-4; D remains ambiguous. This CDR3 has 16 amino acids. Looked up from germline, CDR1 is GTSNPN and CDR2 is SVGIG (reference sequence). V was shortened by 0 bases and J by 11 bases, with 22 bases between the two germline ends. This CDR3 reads CAWSVPLRGLKGKLFF. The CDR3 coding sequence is TGTGCCTGGAGTGTCCCCCTGAGAGGCCTGAAAGGGAAACTGTTTTTT.

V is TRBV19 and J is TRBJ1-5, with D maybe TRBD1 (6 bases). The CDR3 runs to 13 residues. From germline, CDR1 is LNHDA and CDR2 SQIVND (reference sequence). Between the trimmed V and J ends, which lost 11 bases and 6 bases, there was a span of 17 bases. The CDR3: CASQQGRGQPQHF. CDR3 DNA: TGTGCCTCCCAACAGGGACGGGGTCAGCCCCAGCATTTT.

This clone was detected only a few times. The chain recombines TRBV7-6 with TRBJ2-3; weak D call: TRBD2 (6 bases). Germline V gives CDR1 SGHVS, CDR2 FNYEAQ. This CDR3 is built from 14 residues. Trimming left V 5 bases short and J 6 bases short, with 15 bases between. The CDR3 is CASSPGTSGDTQYF. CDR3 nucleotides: TGTGCCAGCAGCCCAGGGACTTCCGGGGATACGCAGTATTTT.

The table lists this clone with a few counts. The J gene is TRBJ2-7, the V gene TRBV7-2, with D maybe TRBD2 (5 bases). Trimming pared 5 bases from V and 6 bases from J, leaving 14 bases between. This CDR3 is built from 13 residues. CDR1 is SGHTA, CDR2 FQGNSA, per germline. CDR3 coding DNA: TGTGCCAGCAGCCCGACACTAGTGGGCGAGCAGTACTTC. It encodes CASSPTLVGEQYF.

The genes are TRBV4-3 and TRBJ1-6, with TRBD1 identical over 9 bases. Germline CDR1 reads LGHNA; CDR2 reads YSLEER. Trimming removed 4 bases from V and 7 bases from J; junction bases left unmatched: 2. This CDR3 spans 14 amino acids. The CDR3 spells CASSRQGGNSPLHF. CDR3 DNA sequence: TGCGCCAGCAGCCGACAGGGGGGGAATTCACCCCTCCACTTT.

The CDR3 protein is CASSQAEGLYNEQFF. The CDR3 DNA follows: TGTGCCAGCAGCCAAGCGGAGGGACTATACAATGAGCAGTTCTTC. V and J are TRBV5-4 and TRBJ2-1; 7 bases are a match to TRBD2. The trim removed 4 bases at V and 4 bases at J, leaving 8 bases unmatched. The CDR3 runs 15 residues. Germline V gives CDR1 SGHNT, CDR2 YYREEE (reference sequence).

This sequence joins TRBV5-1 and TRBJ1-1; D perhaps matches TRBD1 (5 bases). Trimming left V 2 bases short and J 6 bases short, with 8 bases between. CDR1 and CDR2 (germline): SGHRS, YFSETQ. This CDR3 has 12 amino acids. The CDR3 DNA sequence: TGCGCCAGCAGCTTTACAGGTGCTGAAGCTTTCTTT. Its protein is CASSFTGAEAFF.

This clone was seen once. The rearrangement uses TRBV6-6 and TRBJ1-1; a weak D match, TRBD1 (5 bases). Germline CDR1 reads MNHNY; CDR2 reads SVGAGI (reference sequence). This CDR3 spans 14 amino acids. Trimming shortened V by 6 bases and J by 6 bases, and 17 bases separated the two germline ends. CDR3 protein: CASSPPGGKAEAFF. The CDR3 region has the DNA TGTGCCAGCAGCCCCCCTGGGGGGAAGGCTGAAGCTTTCTTT.

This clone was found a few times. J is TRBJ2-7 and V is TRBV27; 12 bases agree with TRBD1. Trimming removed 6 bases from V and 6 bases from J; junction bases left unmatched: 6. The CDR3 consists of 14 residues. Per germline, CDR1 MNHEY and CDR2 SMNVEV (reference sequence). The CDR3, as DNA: TGTGCCAGCAGCCGCGGGACAGGGGGCTTCGAGCAGTACTTC. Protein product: CASSRGTGGFEQYF.

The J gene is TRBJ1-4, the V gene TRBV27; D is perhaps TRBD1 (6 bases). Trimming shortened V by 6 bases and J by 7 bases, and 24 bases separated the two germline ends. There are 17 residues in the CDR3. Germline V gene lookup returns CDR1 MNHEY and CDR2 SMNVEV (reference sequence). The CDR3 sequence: CASSRSPGGLGGEKLFF. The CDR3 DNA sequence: TGTGCCAGCAGCCGATCCCCGGGGGGGCTGGGAGGTGAAAAACTGTTTTTT. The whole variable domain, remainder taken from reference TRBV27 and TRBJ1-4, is EAQVTQNPRYLITVTGKKLTVTCSQNMNHEYMSWYRQDPGLGLRQIYYSMNVEVTDKGDVPEGYKVSRKEKRNFPLILESPSPNQTSLYFCASSRSPGGLGGEKLFFGSGTQLSVL.

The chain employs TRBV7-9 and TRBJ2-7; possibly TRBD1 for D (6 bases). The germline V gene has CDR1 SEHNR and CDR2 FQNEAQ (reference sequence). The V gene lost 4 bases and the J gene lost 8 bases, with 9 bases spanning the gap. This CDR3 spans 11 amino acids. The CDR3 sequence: CASSSGQQQYF. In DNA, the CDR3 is TGTGCCAGCAGCTCCGGACAGCAGCAGTACTTC.

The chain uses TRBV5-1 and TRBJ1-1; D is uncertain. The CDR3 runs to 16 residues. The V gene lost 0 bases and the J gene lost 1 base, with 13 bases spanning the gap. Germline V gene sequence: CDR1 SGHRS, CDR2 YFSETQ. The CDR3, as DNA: TGCGCCAGCAGCTTGGCACTCGGCCTCCCGAACACTGAAGCTTTCTTT. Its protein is CASSLALGLPNTEAFF. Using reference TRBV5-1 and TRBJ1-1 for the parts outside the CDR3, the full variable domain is KAGVTQTPRYLIKTRGQQVTLSCSPISGHRSVSWYQQTPGQGLQFLFEYFSETQRNKGNFPGRFSGRQFSNSRSEMNVSTLELGDSALYLCASSLALGLPNTEAFFGQGTRLTVV.

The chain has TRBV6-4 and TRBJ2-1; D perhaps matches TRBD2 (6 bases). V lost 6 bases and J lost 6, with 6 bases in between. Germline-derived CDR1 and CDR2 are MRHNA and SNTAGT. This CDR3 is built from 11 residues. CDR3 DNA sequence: TGTGCCAGCAGGCGGGGCAATGAGCAGTTCTTC. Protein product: CASRRGNEQFF.

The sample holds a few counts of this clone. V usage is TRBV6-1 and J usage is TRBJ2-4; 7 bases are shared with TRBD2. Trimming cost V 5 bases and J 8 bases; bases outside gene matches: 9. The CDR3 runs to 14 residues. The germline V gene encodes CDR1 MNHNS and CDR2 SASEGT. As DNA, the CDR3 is TGTGCCAGCAGTTATACTGTCCGGGGGGACATTCAGTACTTC. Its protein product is CASSYTVRGDIQYF.

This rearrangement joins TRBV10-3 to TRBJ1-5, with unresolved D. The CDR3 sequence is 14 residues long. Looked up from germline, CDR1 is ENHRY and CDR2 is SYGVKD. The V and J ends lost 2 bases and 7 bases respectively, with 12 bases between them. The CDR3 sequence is CAISETVVGQPQHF. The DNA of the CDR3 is TGTGCCATCAGTGAGACAGTAGTGGGCCAGCCCCAGCATTTT.

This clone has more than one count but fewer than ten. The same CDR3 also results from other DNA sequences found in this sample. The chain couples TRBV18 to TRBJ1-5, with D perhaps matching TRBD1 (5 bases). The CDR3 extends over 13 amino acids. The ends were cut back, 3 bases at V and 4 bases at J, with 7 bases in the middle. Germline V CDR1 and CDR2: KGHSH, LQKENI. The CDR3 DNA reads TGTGCCAGCTCACCGGGACGGAATCAGCCCCAGCATTTT. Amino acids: CASSPGRNQPQHF.

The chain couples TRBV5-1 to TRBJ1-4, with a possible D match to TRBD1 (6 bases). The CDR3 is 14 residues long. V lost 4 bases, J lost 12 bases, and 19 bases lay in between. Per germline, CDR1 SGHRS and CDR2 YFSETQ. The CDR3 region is CASSPGDTGRELFF. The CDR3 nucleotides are TGCGCCAGCAGCCCAGGGGATACGGGACGGGAACTGTTTTTT.

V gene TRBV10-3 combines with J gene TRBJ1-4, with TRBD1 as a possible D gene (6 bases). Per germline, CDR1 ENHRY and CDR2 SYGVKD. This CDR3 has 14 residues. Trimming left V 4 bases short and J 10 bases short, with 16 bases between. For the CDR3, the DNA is TGTGCCATCAGTGGCTTGGCGGGAGGGGGAAAACTGTTTTTT. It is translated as CAISGLAGGGKLFF.

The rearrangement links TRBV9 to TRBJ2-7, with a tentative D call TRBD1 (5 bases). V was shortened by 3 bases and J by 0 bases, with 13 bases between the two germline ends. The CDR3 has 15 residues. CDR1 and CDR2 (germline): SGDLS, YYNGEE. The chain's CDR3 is CASSEGNGVSYEQYF. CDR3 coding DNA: TGTGCCAGCAGCGAGGGGAATGGGGTCTCCTACGAGCAGTACTTC.

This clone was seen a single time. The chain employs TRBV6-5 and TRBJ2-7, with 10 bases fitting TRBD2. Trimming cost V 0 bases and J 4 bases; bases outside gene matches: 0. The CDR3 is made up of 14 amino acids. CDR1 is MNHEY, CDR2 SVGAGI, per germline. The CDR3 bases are TGTGCCAGCAGTTACTCGACTAGCGGGTACGAGCAGTACTTC. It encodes CASSYSTSGYEQYF.

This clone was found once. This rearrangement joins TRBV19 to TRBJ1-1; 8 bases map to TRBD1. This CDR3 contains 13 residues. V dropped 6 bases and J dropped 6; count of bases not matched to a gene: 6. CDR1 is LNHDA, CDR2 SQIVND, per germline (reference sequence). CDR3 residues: CASSQTGEPEAFF. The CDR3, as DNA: TGTGCCAGTAGCCAGACAGGGGAGCCTGAAGCTTTCTTT.

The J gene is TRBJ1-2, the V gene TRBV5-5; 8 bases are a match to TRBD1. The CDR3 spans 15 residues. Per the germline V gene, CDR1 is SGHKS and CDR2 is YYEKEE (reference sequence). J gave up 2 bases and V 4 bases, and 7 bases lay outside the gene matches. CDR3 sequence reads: CASSPDGQGNYGYTF. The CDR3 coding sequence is TGTGCCAGCAGCCCCGACGGACAGGGAAACTATGGCTACACCTTC.

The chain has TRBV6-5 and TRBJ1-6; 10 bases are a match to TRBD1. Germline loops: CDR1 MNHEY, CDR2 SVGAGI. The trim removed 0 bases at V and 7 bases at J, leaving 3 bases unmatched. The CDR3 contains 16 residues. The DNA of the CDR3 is TGTGCCAGCAGTTACTCCCCGGGACAGGGGAATTCACCCCTCCACTTT. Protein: CASSYSPGQGNSPLHF.

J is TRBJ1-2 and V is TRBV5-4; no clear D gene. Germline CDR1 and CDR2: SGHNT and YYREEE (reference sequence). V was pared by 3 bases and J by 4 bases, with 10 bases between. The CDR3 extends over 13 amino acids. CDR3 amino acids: CASSSDGLYGYTF. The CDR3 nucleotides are TGTGCCAGCAGCTCTGACGGGCTCTATGGCTACACCTTC.

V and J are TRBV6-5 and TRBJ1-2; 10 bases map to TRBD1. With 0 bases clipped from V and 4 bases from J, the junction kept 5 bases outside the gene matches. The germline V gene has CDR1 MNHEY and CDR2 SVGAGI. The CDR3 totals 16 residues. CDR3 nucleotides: TGTGCCAGCAGTTACTCGGGACAGGGGTTGGGCTATGGCTACACCTTC. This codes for CASSYSGQGLGYGYTF.